A selection of T cell receptor beta chains follows, all from one sample in a study of blood T cell repertoires in COVID-19. The method was immunoSEQ multiplex PCR; TCRdb's version includes in-frame clones alone and lacks a portion of them. Of some 93,000 clones in the sample, 70% to 90% were seen once. Input material: peripheral blood. These receptors all come from a woman of 80 years or more with acute or convalescent COVID-19. The CDR3 runs from the conserved cysteine through the conserved F or W. The D gene is left open where the match is weak. Rows may omit the clone size; those that give it use once, few, many or a size class.

j_call | clone_size | d_call | v_call | cdr3_nt | cdr3_aa
TRBJ2-1 | NA | NA | TRBV28 | TGTGCCAGCAGGAACGGACAGGGGTCTAGCGGGAATGAGCAGTTCTTC | CASRNGQGSSGNEQFF
TRBJ1-1 | NA | NA | TRBV11-2 | TGTGCCAGCAGCTTAGTCAGTACGATGAACACTGAAGCTTTCTTT | CASSLVSTMNTEAFF
TRBJ2-7 | NA | NA | TRBV3-1/TRBV3-2 | TGTGCCAGCAGCCGTTGGGGGGTGTACGAGCAGTACTTC | CASSRWGVYEQYF
TRBJ2-3 | NA | NA | TRBV29-1 | TGCAGCGGAGACAGCTACACAGATACGCAGTATTTT | CSGDSYTDTQYF
TRBJ2-1 | NA | NA | TRBV5-8 | TGTGCCAGCAGCTTGCGGTTAAGCTCCTACAATGAGCAGTTCTTC | CASSLRLSSYNEQFF
TRBJ2-1 | NA | NA | TRBV9 | TGTGCCAGCAGCGTAGTATCCAGGGACAATGAGCAGTTCTTC | CASSVVSRDNEQFF
TRBJ1-2 | NA | NA | TRBV7-9 | TGTGCCAGCAGCTTAGTCTACTATGGCTACACCTTC | CASSLVYYGYTF
TRBJ1-2 | NA | NA | TRBV3-1/TRBV3-2 | TGTGCCAGCAGCCAAGTCGCGGCACGGTCGCCTTATGGCTACACCTTC | CASSQVAARSPYGYTF
TRBJ2-2 | NA | TRBD1 | TRBV11-3 | TGTGCCAGCAGCTTCCGGGGGACAGGGAAGAACACCGGGGAGCTGTTTTTT | CASSFRGTGKNTGELFF
TRBJ2-7 | NA | NA | TRBV29-1 | TGCAGCGTGGAATTCGGGGGGCGAGACGAGCAGTACTTC | CSVEFGGRDEQYF
TRBJ2-2 | NA | NA | TRBV19 | TGTGCCAGTAGTATTTATGGAACGAGGGACACCGGGGAGCTGTTTTTT | CASSIYGTRDTGELFF
TRBJ2-1 | NA | NA | TRBV7-2 | TGTGCCAGCAGCTTAGGGCCGTCCTACAATGAGCAGTTCTTC | CASSLGPSYNEQFF
TRBJ2-7 | NA | NA | TRBV4-1 | TGCGCCAGCAGCAGAGACAGGCTCCTCCACGAGCAGTACTTC | CASSRDRLLHEQYF
TRBJ2-5 | NA | NA | TRBV18 | TGTGCCAGCTCACCTGACAGACAAGAGACCCAGTACTTC | CASSPDRQETQYF
TRBJ2-3 | NA | NA | TRBV2 | TGTGCCAGCAGTGAAAAAAGTAGAGGGACAGATACGCAGTATTTT | CASSEKSRGTDTQYF
TRBJ2-5 | NA | TRBD2 | TRBV7-9 | TGTGCCAGCAGCATATTAGGACTAGCGGCCGAGACCCAGTACTTC | CASSILGLAAETQYF
TRBJ2-7 | NA | TRBD1 | TRBV19 | TGTGCCAGTAGATCAGGACAGGGAAGGCTCTACGAGCAGTACTTC | CASRSGQGRLYEQYF
TRBJ2-3 | NA | TRBD1 | TRBV2 | TGTGCCAGCAGTGAAGAGGCAGGGGGCGCAGATACGCAGTATTTT | CASSEEAGGADTQYF
TRBJ2-4 | few | NA | TRBV4-2 | TGTGCCAGCAGCCAAGTCCGGGAAGCCAAAAACATTCAGTACTTT | CASSQVREAKNIQYF
TRBJ2-7 | NA | TRBD1 | TRBV2 | TGTGCCAGCAGGAGGGACAGGGTAGTAGGCGAGCAGTACTTC | CASRRDRVVGEQYF
TRBJ1-2 | few | NA | TRBV6-5 | TGTGCCAGCAGTTATGCAGACTATGGCTACACCTTC | CASSYADYGYTF
TRBJ2-3 | NA | TRBD2 | TRBV5-1 | TGCGCCAGCAGCGCCCACGGGACTAGCGGACCCACAGATACGCAGTATTTT | CASSAHGTSGPTDTQYF
TRBJ2-5 | NA | NA | TRBV5-4 | TGTGCCAGCAGCTTGGAGGCGGGCCAAGAGACCCAGTACTTC | CASSLEAGQETQYF
TRBJ1-4 | NA | NA | TRBV4-1 | TGCGCCAGCAGCCAAGATATTTGGGGGGGTGAAAAACTGTTTTTT | CASSQDIWGGEKLFF
TRBJ1-5 | NA | NA | TRBV12-3/TRBV12-4 | TGTGCCAGCAGTTTCGGGAGTCGGCCCCAGCATTTT | CASSFGSRPQHF
TRBJ2-7 | few | TRBD1 | TRBV28 | TGTGCCAGCAGCCTGACAGGGGTGGTCGAGCAGTACTTC | CASSLTGVVEQYF
TRBJ1-2 | NA | NA | TRBV12-3/TRBV12-4 | TGTGCCAGCAGTTTAAATGGGGGGTATGGCTACACCTTC | CASSLNGGYGYTF
TRBJ2-2 | NA | NA | TRBV11-2 | TGTGCCAGCAGCAGTAGGAGGGGCGCGAACACCGGGGAGCTGTTTTTT | CASSSRRGANTGELFF
TRBJ1-5 | NA | TRBD1 | TRBV7-2 | TGTGCCAGCAGCTTACTCGGGACAGGCAATCAGCCCCAGCATTTT | CASSLLGTGNQPQHF
TRBJ2-3 | NA | NA | TRBV19 | TGTGCCAGTAGGAAACAGGGGAGCGGGTCCACAGATACGCAGTATTTT | CASRKQGSGSTDTQYF
TRBJ1-2 | NA | TRBD1 | TRBV6-6 | TGTGCCAGCAGCCTCGGGACAGGGCAAGGTGGCTACACCTTC | CASSLGTGQGGYTF
TRBJ2-7 | NA | NA | TRBV15 | TGTGCCACCAGCAGAGGGCCGGGACTCACCTACGAGCAGTACTTC | CATSRGPGLTYEQYF
TRBJ1-1 | NA | TRBD1 | TRBV9 | TGTGCCAGCAGCGGGGGGACAGGGCGGAACACTGAAGCTTTCTTT | CASSGGTGRNTEAFF
TRBJ2-2 | once | NA | TRBV7-3 | TGTGCCAGCAGCTTAAGAGCCCCTATGAACACCGGGGAGCTGTTTTTT | CASSLRAPMNTGELFF
TRBJ1-5 | NA | TRBD1 | TRBV2 | TGTGCCAGCAGTCCCTCTGGACAGGGAAATCAGCCCCAGCATTTT | CASSPSGQGNQPQHF
TRBJ1-2 | NA | NA | TRBV19 | TGTGCCACCCTCCGGGGGGGCCGAAACTATGGCTACACCTTC | CATLRGGRNYGYTF
TRBJ1-2 | NA | NA | TRBV2 | TGTGCCAGCAGTGAAGCGTTCGGACCGCGACTATATCTCTACACCTTC | CASSEAFGPRLYLYTF
TRBJ1-1 | NA | TRBD1 | TRBV12-3/TRBV12-4 | TGTGCCAGCAGTCCGGGACAGGGCTTGGTAGCTTTCTTT | CASSPGQGLVAFF
TRBJ2-1 | NA | NA | TRBV30 | TGTGCCTGGAGTGACAGGGCCCTCTACAATGAGCAGTTCTTC | CAWSDRALYNEQFF
TRBJ2-3 | NA | NA | TRBV7-2 | TGTGCCAGCAGCTTAGCTCATGAGGGGGGGGCAGCCACGCAGTATTTT | CASSLAHEGGAATQYF
TRBJ2-5 | NA | TRBD1 | TRBV2 | TGTGCCAGCAGTTTGACAGGGGGCTCGGAGACCCAGTACTTC | CASSLTGGSETQYF
TRBJ1-4 | NA | NA | TRBV7-9 | TGTGCCAGCAGCTTCACCGGGACGGGGGGCGAAAAACTGTTTTTT | CASSFTGTGGEKLFF
TRBJ2-2 | NA | NA | TRBV7-2 | TGTGCCAGCAGCTTAGCTTCGGGCAGGGACACCGGGGAGCTGTTTTTT | CASSLASGRDTGELFF
TRBJ2-5 | few | TRBD2 | TRBV6-5 | TGTGCCAGCAGTTCTAGCGGGGGGTCGCAAGAGACCCAGTACTTC | CASSSSGGSQETQYF
TRBJ1-1 | NA | TRBD1 | TRBV19 | TGTGCCAGTAGTATTGGCCCGGTTTGGACAGGGGGCTTAAGAAGCACTGAAGCTTTCTTT | CASSIGPVWTGGLRSTEAFF